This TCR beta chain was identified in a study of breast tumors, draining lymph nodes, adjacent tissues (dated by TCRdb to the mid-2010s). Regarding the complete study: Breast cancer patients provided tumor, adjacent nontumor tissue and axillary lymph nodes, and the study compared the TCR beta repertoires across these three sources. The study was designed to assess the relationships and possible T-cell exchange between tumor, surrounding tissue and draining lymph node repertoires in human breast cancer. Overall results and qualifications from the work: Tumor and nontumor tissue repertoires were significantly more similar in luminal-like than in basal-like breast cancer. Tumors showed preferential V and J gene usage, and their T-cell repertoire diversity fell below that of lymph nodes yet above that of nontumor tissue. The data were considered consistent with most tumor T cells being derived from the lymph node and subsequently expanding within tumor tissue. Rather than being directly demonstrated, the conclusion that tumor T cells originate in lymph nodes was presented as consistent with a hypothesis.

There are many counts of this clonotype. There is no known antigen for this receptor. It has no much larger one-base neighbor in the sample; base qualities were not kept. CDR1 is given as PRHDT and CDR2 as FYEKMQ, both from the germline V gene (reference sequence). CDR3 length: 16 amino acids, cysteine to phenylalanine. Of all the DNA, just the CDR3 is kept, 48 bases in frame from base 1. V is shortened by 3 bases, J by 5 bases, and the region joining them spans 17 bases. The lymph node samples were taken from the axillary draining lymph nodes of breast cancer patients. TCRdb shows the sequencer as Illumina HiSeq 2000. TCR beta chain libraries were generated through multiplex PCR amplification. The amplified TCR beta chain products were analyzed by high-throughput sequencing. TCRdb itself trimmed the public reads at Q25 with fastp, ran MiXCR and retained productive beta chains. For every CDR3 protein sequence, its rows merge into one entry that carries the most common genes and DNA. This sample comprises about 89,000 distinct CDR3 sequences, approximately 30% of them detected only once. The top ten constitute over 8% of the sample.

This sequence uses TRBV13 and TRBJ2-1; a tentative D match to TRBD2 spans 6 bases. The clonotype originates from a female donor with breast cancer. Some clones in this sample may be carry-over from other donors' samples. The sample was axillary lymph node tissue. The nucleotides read TGTGCCAGCAGCTTGAACTACCTAGGCGGGGACAATGAGCAGTTCTTC. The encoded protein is CASSLNYLGGDNEQFF.